Here is one T cell receptor (beta chain) with its context. The sample comes from a study of OX40 agonist ivuxolimab in advanced cancers. The germline gives CDR1 SGHVS, CDR2 FQNEAQ. The germline V and J ends were trimmed by 1 base and 6 bases, with 12 bases remaining between them. There are 14 residues in the CDR3. The protocol was immunoSEQ multiplex PCR, while the TCRdb copy is restricted to in-frame clones and leaves out a portion. The data contain roughly 90,000 clones, 90% to 95% of them singletons. The material was CD4+ or CD8+ T cells sorted from blood, obtained in a trial of the OX40 agonist ivuxolimab. J is TRBJ1-2 and V is TRBV7-8, with TRBD1 as a possible D gene (5 bases). The sequence came from an adult with an advanced solid tumor such as melanoma, head and neck, liver or kidney cancer. The CDR3 loop is CASSLGQGRDGYTF. DNA for the CDR3: TGTGCCAGCAGCTTAGGGCAGGGTCGGGATGGCTACACCTTC. Full variable domain (rest looked up from reference TRBV7-8 and TRBJ1-2): GAGVSQSPRYKVAKRGQDVALRCDPISGHVSLFWYQQALGQGPEFLTYFQNEAQLDKSGLPSDRFFAERPEGSVSTLKIQRTQQEDSAVYLCASSLGQGRDGYTFGSGTRLTVV.